These 2 T cell receptor beta chains came from one sample sequenced in a study of Ad26.COV2.S vaccination and SARS-CoV-2 variants. Clones were read by immunoSEQ multiplex PCR, and TCRdb kept only the in-frame ones, dropping some. The repertoire holds over 400,000 clones, about nine tenths seen once, with 1.5% to 2% in the top ten. Stated treatment: around 19 received Ad26.COV2.S at low or high dose, single or two shots; several received placebo; per-sample allocation not given. The study sampled participants on day 63 after the first vaccine or placebo injection. Sample: peripheral blood, taken in a trial of Ad26.COV2.S vaccine versus placebo. The receptors come from a person aged 18-65 years who received the Ad26.COV2.S COVID-19 vaccine or a placebo.

V is TRBV10-1 and J is TRBJ2-3; D may be TRBD2 (5 bases). CDR3 length: 13 residues. V dropped 0 bases and J dropped 7 bases, with 8 bases sitting between them. The V gene's germline CDR1 is WNHNN and CDR2 SYGVQD (reference sequence). CDR3 sequence reads: CASSESYGNTQYF. CDR3 DNA: TGCGCCAGCAGTGAGTCGTACGGGAATACGCAGTATTTT.

The J gene is TRBJ1-1, the V gene TRBV5-1; D is undetermined. Between the trimmed V and J ends, which lost 3 bases and 1 base, there was a span of 7 bases. The CDR3 has 13 residues. Germline V gives CDR1 SGHRS, CDR2 YFSETQ. The CDR3 coding sequence is TGCGCCAGCAGCTCACAGAAGAACACTGAAGCTTTCTTT. Translating it yields CASSSQKNTEAFF.